This TCR beta chain was identified during a study of cytomegalovirus exposure and HLA in healthy donors. Points from the study as a whole: Productive rates of about 87% or about 30% were seen for most TCR beta V segments in an earlier analysis.

This CDR3 comprises 13 residues. The germline CDR1 and CDR2 sequences are SGHRS and YFSETQ. Between the trimmed V and J ends, which lost 2 bases and 6 bases, there was a span of 11 bases. PCR amplification relied on 60 Vbeta primers (plus 13 Jbeta primers). Clones were sequenced by immunoSEQ multiplex PCR, and TCRdb holds only the in-frame ones, with some missing. This sample contains roughly 140,000 clones. As concerns this clone: Antigen specificity is unknown.

The V and J genes are TRBV5-1 and TRBJ1-2; D may be TRBD1 (5 bases). The sequenced material came from PBMCs. This TCR was sampled from a man aged 40-49 years in good health and CMV-seronegative. The CDR3, as DNA: TGCGCCAGCAGCTTAGGAGGGGAAAATGGCTACACCTTC. Protein sequence: CASSLGGENGYTF.